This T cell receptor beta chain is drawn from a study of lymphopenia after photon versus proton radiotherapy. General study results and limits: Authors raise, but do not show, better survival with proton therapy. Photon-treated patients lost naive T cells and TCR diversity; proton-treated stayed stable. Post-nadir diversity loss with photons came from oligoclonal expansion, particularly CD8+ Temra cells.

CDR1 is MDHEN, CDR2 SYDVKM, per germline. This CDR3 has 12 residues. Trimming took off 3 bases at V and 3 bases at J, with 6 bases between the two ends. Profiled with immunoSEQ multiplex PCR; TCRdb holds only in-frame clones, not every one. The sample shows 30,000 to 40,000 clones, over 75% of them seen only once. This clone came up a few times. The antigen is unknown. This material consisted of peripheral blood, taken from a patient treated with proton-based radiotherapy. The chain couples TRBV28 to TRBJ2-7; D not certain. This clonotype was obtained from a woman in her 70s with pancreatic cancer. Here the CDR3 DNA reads TGTGCCAGCAGTTTCCAGAACTACGAGCAGTACTTC. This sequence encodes CASSFQNYEQYF.